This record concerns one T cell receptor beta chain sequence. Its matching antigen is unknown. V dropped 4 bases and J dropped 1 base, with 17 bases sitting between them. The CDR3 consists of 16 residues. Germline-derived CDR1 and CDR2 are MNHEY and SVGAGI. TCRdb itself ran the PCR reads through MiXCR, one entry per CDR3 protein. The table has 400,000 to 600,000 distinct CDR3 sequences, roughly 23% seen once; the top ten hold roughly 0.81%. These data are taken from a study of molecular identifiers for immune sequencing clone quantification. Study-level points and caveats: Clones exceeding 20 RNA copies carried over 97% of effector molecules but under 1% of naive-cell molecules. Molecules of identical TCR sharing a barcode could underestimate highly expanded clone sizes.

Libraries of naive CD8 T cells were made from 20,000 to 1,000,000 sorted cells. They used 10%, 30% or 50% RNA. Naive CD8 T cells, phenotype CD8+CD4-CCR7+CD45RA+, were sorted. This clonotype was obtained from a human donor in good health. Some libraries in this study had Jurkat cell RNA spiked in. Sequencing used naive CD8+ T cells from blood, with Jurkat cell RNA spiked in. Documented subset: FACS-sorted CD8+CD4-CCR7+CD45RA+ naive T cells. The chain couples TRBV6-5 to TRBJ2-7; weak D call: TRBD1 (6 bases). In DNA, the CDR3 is TGTGCCAGCAGTTTCCGGGACAAGTCTAAGTCCTACGAGCAGTACTTC. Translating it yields CASSFRDKSKSYEQYF.